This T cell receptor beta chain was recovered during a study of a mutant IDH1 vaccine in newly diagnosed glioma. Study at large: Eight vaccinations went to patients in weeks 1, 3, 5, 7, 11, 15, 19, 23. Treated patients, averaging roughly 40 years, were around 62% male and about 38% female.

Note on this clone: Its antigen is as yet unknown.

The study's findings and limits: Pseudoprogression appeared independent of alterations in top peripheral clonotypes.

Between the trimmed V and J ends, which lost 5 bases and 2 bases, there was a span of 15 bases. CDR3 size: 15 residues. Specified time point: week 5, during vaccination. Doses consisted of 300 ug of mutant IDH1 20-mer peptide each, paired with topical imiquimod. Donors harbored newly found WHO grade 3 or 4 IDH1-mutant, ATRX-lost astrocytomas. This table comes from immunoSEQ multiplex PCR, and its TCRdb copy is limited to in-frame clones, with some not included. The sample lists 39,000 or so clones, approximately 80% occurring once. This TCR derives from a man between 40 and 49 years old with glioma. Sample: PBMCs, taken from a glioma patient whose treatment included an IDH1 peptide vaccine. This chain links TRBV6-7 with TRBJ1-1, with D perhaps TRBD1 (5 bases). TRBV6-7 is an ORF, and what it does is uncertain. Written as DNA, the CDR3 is TGTGCCAGCAGTCATCCCGGGGGAACAAACACTGAAGCTTTCTTT. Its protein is CASSHPGGTNTEAFF.